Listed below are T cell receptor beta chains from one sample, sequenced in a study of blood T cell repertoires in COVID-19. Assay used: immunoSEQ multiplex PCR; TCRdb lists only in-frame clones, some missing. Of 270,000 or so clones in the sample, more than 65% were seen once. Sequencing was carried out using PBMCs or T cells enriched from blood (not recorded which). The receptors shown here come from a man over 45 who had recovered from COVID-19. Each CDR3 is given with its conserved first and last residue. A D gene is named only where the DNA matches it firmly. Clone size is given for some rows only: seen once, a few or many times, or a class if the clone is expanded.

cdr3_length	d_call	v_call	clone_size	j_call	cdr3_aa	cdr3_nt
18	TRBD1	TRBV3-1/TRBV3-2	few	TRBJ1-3	CASSQTRDRRSSGNTIYF	TGTGCCAGCAGCCAAACTCGGGACAGGCGGAGCTCTGGAAACACCATATATTTT
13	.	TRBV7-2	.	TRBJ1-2	CASSLDGRYGYTF	TGTGCCAGCAGCTTAGACGGGAGGTATGGCTACACCTTC
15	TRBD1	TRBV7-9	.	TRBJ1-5	CASSSGTANNQPQHF	TGTGCCAGCAGCTCCGGGACAGCTAATAATCAGCCCCAGCATTTT
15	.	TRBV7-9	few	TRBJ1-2	CASSLQGASWFGYTF	TGTGCCAGCAGCTTACAGGGCGCCTCTTGGTTTGGCTACACCTTC
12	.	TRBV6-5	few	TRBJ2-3	CASSRHTDTQYF	TGTGCCAGCAGTCGACACACAGATACGCAGTATTTT
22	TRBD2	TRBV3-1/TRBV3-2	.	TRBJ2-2	CASSRGQPTSGRTVTNTGELFF	TGTGCCAGCAGCCGTGGGCAGCCAACTAGCGGGAGGACCGTAACGAACACCGGGGAGCTGTTTTTT
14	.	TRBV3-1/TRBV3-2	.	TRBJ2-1	CASSPTSNHPVQFF	TGTGCCAGCAGCCCCACGAGTAACCACCCTGTGCAGTTCTTC
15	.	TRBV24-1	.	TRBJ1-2	CATSEGTRTNYGYTF	TGTGCCACCAGTGAAGGGACAAGAACTAACTATGGCTACACCTTC
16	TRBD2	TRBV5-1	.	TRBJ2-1	CASRLAGTSSYNEQFF	TGCGCCAGCAGACTAGCGGGCACCAGCTCCTACAATGAGCAGTTCTTC
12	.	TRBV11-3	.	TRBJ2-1	CASSLEGGEQFF	TGTGCCAGCAGCTTAGAGGGGGGTGAGCAGTTCTTC